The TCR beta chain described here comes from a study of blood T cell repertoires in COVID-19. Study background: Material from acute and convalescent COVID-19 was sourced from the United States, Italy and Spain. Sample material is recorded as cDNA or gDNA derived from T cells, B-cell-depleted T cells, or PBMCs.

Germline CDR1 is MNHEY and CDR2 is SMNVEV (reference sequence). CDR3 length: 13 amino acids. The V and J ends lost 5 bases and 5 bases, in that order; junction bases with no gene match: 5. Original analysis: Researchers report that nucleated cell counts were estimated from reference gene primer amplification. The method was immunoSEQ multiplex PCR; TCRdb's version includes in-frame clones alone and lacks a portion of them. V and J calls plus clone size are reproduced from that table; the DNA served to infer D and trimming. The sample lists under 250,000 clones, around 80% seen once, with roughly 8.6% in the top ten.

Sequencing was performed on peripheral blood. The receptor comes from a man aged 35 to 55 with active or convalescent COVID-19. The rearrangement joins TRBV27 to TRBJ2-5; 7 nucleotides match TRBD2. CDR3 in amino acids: CASSAGRSETQYF. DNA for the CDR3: TGTGCCAGCAGTGCCGGGAGGAGCGAGACCCAGTACTTC.